The sequence of this T cell receptor (beta chain) was determined in a study of identical twins. Overall study results and limits: The models systematically underestimated how much out-of-frame TCR alpha was shared in monozygotic twins. Invariant MAIT and iNKT cells are populations that could partly confound zero-insertion analyses. An excess of low generation probability was shown by twin-shared out-of-frame alpha sequences.

Germline V lookup: CDR1 DFQATT, CDR2 SNEGSKA (reference sequence). This CDR3 has 12 amino acids. Deletions cut 0 bases from V and 8 bases from J, with 9 bases between. Healthy Caucasians made up all donors. TCRdb reanalysed the 5' RACE reads using MiXCR and keeps one entry per CDR3 protein. Of about 240,000 distinct CDR3 sequences listed, roughly 13% are singletons. This clonotype was counted ten times or more. The antigen remains undetermined. These same data were also listed under a study on yellow fever vaccine responses in identical twins.

V gene TRBV20-1 combines with J gene TRBJ2-3; unclear D gene. The sequenced sample consisted of memory (CD45RO+) T cells sorted from blood. This receptor was taken from a woman between 18 and 30 years old in good health. This chain's CDR3 is CSARDDKGTQYF. The DNA for the CDR3 is TGCAGTGCTAGAGACGACAAGGGTACGCAGTATTTT.